The source of this T cell receptor (beta chain) is a study of control samples from healthy donors and cancer patients. There are 13 residues in the CDR3. The germline CDR1 and CDR2 sequences are SGHTA and FQGNSA. V lost 4 bases, J lost 11 bases, and 17 bases lay in between. Some clones are missing from TCRdb's copy, which holds only in-frame ones; the method was immunoSEQ multiplex PCR. The sample has some 71,000 clones; just under 90% are singletons. Sequencing used PBMCs. The receptor comes from a man between 60 and 75 years old with lung cancer. V usage is TRBV7-2 and J usage is TRBJ1-2; D gene uncertain. CDR3 in DNA: TGTGCCAGCAGCTCGAGGGCCCAGCCCACTTACACCTTC. The encoded protein is CASSSRAQPTYTF.